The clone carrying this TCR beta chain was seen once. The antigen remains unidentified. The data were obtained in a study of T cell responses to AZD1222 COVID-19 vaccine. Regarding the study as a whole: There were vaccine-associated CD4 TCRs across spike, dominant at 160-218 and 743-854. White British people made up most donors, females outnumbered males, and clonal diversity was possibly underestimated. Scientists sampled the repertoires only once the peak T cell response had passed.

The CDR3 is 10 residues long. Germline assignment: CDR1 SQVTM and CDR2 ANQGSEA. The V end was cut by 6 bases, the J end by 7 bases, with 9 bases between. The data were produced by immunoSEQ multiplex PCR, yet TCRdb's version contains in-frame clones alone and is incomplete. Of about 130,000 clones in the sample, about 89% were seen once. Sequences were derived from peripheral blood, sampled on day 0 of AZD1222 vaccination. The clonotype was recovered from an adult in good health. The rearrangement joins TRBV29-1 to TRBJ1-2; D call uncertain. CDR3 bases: TGCAGCGTCCTACTTGGTGGCTACACCTTC. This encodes CSVLLGGYTF.